This TCR beta chain was found in a study of blood T cell repertoires in COVID-19. This CDR3 is built from 16 residues. V dropped 4 bases and J dropped 3; count of bases not matched to a gene: 3. Germline CDR1 SGHTA, CDR2 FQGNSA. In the study's own analysis: Reference gene primers were amplified, and this amplification served to estimate nucleated cell counts. The repertoire was sequenced with immunoSEQ multiplex PCR; TCRdb's copy has only in-frame clones and lacks some. For V, J and clone size, that table is used; D and trimming come from the DNA. The sample includes about 200,000 clones, 86% of them seen just once.

The sequencing input was peripheral blood. This chain connects TRBV7-2 to TRBJ2-1; 13 bases are a match to TRBD2. The TCR originated in a woman aged 50 to 60 with acute or convalescent COVID-19. The DNA of the CDR3 is TGTGCCAGCAGCTCCCGGACTAGCGGGGGCTACAATGAGCAGTTCTTC. Protein: CASSSRTSGGYNEQFF.